Reported below is one T cell receptor (beta chain). Its antigen is undetermined. Trimming cost V 5 bases and J 13 bases; bases outside gene matches: 9. The CDR3 totals 13 residues. Germline CDR1 and CDR2: SGHTA and FQGNSA. Patients had residual fresh-frozen tumor tissue and more than two years of survival data. Before vaccination, two weeks after the third vaccination, and at progression, PBMC were collected. The data were taken from a study of glioma-infiltrating T cells after dendritic cell vaccination. Points from the study as a whole: Higher TCR clonality did not directly relate to longer survival.

Amplification used 60 V beta primers and 13 J beta primers. TCRdb keeps only in-frame clones here, not all; method: immunoSEQ multiplex PCR. The sample lists 90,000 or so clones, approximately 81% occurring once. The sample here was blood, taken before dendritic cell vaccination. The sequence was obtained from a human donor with glioblastoma. The chain joins TRBV7-2 to TRBJ1-4, with 8 positions matching TRBD1. As DNA, the CDR3 is TGTGCCAGCAGCCCGCGACAGGGGCGAGGACTGTTTTTT. Protein sequence: CASSPRQGRGLFF.